The 15 T cell receptor beta chains below were found in one sample sequenced in a study of blood T cell repertoires in COVID-19. Measured with immunoSEQ multiplex PCR; TCRdb has only the in-frame clones, and not every one. The sample gives a few hundred thousand clones, about nine tenths of which show up once; 0.94% is in the top ten. The sequenced sample consisted of peripheral blood. The receptors were sampled from a woman aged 40 to 49 who had recovered from COVID-19.

CDR3 in amino acids: CAISDSGRGRPDTQYF. The DNA of the CDR3 is TGTGCCATCAGTGACTCCGGTAGGGGGCGGCCAGATACGCAGTATTTT. This sequence joins TRBV10-3 and TRBJ2-3; TRBD1 agrees at 7 bases. The CDR3 runs to 16 residues. Germline V gene data show CDR1 as ENHRY and CDR2 as SYGVKD. V gave up 3 bases and J gave up 4 bases; unmatched junction bases: 10.

This chain links TRBV3-1 (or the pseudogene TRBV3-2) with TRBJ2-4; 9 nucleotides match TRBD1. The V and J ends lost 4 bases and 2 bases, in that order; junction bases with no gene match: 9. Germline V gene data show CDR1 as LGHDT and CDR2 as YNNKEL (reference sequence). The CDR3 consists of 17 residues. The CDR3 DNA follows: TGTGCCAGCAGCCGGATCGACAGGGGGATGACCAAAAACATTCAGTACTTC. Translating gives CASSRIDRGMTKNIQYF.

This clone was counted between two and nine times. The chain has TRBV7-2 and TRBJ2-7, with D possibly TRBD2 on 6 matching bases. The V end lost 5 bases, the J end lost 2 bases, and 19 bases lay between the germline ends. In germline, CDR1 is SGHTA, CDR2 FQGNSA. This CDR3 is built from 16 residues. CDR3 DNA: TGTGCCAGCAGCGCCGGAGGGGCCCCAATTCCCTACGAGCAGTACTTC. This translates into CASSAGGAPIPYEQYF.

The V gene is TRBV5-4, the J gene TRBJ2-5; D may be TRBD2 (5 bases). The germline CDR1 and CDR2 sequences are SGHNT and YYREEE (reference sequence). V gave up 2 bases and J gave up 5 bases, with 13 bases separating them. The CDR3 has 14 residues. Here the CDR3 DNA reads TGTGCCAGCAGCTTTCACGGGGAGTGGGAGACCCAGTACTTC. Translated, it gives CASSFHGEWETQYF.

CDR3 sequence (DNA): TGTGCCAGCAGCACAGGACTAGTCTCCTACGAGCAGTACTTC. Translation gives CASSTGLVSYEQYF. The V call is TRBV21-1, the J call TRBJ2-7; whether TRBD2, the table's D call, matches the DNA was not checked. TRBV21-1 is termed a pseudogene. CDR3 length equals 14 residues.

This chain uses TRBV27 with TRBJ1-1, with 7 bases matching TRBD1. CDR3 size: 16 residues. Germline loops: CDR1 MNHEY, CDR2 SMNVEV (reference sequence). J lost 0 bases, V lost 5 bases, and 9 bases had no gene match. CDR3 amino acids: CASSRETGPLNTEAFF. In DNA form, the CDR3 reads TGTGCCAGCAGTAGAGAGACAGGGCCCTTGAACACTGAAGCTTTCTTT.

This sequence joins TRBV30 and TRBJ2-5, with 8 nucleotides matching TRBD2. The V gene end was trimmed by 4 bases and the J gene end by 5 bases; junction bases not matched to a gene: 6. The CDR3 consists of 13 residues. Germline V lookup: CDR1 GTSNPN, CDR2 SVGIG (reference sequence). The CDR3 is CAWKLAGRETQYF. Written as DNA, the CDR3 is TGTGCCTGGAAGCTAGCGGGCCGGGAGACCCAGTACTTC. Full variable domain (remainder filled in from reference TRBV30 and TRBJ2-5): SQTIHQWPATLVQPVGSPLSLECTVEGTSNPNLYWYRQAAGRGLQLLFYSVGIGQISSEVPQNLSASRPQDRQFILSSKKLLLSDSGFYLCAWKLAGRETQYFGPGTRLLVL.

This clone was recorded once. The chain employs TRBV3-1 (or the pseudogene TRBV3-2) and TRBJ2-2, with 7 bases lining up with TRBD1. Trimming took 3 bases from V and 7 from J; bases not matched to a gene: 8. CDR1 is LGHDT and CDR2 is YNNKEL in the germline V gene (reference sequence). The CDR3 length is 15 residues. The CDR3 bases are TGTGCCAGCAGCCAGAACAGGGGTGTGGGCGGGGAGCTGTTTTTT. Translation: CASSQNRGVGGELFF.

The V call is TRBV27, the J call TRBJ2-1, with D maybe TRBD2 (5 bases). Germline V gives CDR1 MNHEY, CDR2 SMNVEV (reference sequence). This CDR3 has 15 amino acids. Trimming pared 0 bases from V and 10 bases from J, leaving 16 bases between. CDR3 in DNA: TGTGCCAGCAGTTTATCGTCCGGGGAAAGGCACGAGCAGTTCTTC. Translating gives CASSLSSGERHEQFF.

In its sample, this clone was seen once. The V call is TRBV3-1 (or the pseudogene TRBV3-2), the J call TRBJ1-2; TRBD1 is a possible D gene (5 bases). Germline values: CDR1 LGHDT, CDR2 YNNKEL (reference sequence). This CDR3 comprises 14 residues. Trimming stripped 4 bases from V and 4 bases from J, with 13 bases between. The CDR3 DNA follows: TGTGCCAGCAGCCCTGGGGCCTCCTCCTATGGCTACACCTTC. Amino acid sequence: CASSPGASSYGYTF.

The chain links TRBV6-5 to TRBJ1-1; possibly TRBD1 for D (6 bases). Germline V gene lookup returns CDR1 MNHEY and CDR2 SVGAGI. The CDR3 contains 15 residues. V lost 1 base and J 4 bases, leaving 13 bases between the germline ends. The CDR3 nucleotides read TGTGCCAGCAGTTACTACGGCAGGGGACGCACTGAAGCTTTCTTT. It is translated as CASSYYGRGRTEAFF.

This rearrangement joins TRBV28 to TRBJ2-7, with TRBD2 identical over 12 bases. This CDR3 is built from 15 residues. Trimming at V came to 4 bases and at J to 7 bases, leaving 8 bases not matched to a gene. Germline CDR1 and CDR2: MDHEN and SYDVKM. The CDR3 region has the DNA TGTGCCAGCAGTTCACTAGCGGGAGGCGTAGAGGAGCAGTACTTC. It is translated as CASSSLAGGVEEQYF.

The chain uses TRBV11-3 and TRBJ2-3; 9 bases match TRBD2. The V and J ends lost 0 bases and 4 bases, in that order; junction bases with no gene match: 5. The germline V gene has CDR1 SGHNT and CDR2 YENEEA. CDR3 length equals 16 residues. The CDR3 region has the DNA TGTGCCAGCAGCTTAGATCTAGCGGGGACAGCAGATACGCAGTATTTT. It is translated as CASSLDLAGTADTQYF.

In DNA form, the CDR3 reads TGTGCCAGCAGCGCGGACACTGGCTACACCTTC. Translation: CASSADTGYTF. The genes are TRBV9 and TRBJ1-2, with D perhaps matching TRBD1 (5 bases). In germline, CDR1 is SGDLS, CDR2 YYNGEE. The CDR3 sequence is 11 residues long. V lost 3 bases and J 7 bases, leaving 7 bases between the germline ends.

The chain combines TRBV27 with TRBJ2-5, with D possibly TRBD2 on 5 matching bases. From germline, CDR1 is MNHEY and CDR2 SMNVEV (reference sequence). Between the trimmed V and J ends, which lost 2 bases and 7 bases, there was a span of 11 bases. The length of the CDR3 is 13 residues. Here the CDR3 DNA reads TGTGCCAGCAGTTTAATGCAACGGGGGACCCAGTACTTC. Residues: CASSLMQRGTQYF.